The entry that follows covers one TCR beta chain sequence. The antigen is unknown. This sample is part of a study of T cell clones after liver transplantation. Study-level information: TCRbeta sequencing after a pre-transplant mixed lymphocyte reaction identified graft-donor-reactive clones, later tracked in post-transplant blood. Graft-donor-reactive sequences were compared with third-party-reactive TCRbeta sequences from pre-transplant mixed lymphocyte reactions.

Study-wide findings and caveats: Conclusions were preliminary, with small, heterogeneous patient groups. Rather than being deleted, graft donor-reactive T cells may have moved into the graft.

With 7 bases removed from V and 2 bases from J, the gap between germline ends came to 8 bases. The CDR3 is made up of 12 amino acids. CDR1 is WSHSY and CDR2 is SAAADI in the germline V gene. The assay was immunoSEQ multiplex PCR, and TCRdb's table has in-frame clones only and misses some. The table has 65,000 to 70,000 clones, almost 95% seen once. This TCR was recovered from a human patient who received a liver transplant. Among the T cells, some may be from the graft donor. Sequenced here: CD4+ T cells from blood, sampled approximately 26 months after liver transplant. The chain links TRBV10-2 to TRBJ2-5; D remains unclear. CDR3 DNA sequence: TGCGCCAGCACCTCTACACAAGAGACCCAGTACTTC. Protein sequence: CASTSTQETQYF.